A selection of T cell receptor beta chains follows, all from one sample in a study of cytomegalovirus exposure and HLA in healthy donors. Produced via immunoSEQ multiplex PCR; TCRdb's table is partial and in-frame only. The sample yields about 83,000 clones, about 77% seen once. The specimen sequenced was PBMCs. Receptor source: a man in his fifties or sixties in good health and CMV-seronegative. CDR3s include the opening cysteine and the closing phenylalanine or tryptophan. D genes are given only for firm matches. Clone size is stated in some rows and not others, as once, few, many or a class when expanded.

V	J	size	D	DNA	CDR3
TRBV2	TRBJ1-4	once	TRBD1	TGTGCCAGCATGGAGGACAGGGGGAATTTCAATAGTGAAAAACTGTTTTTT	CASMEDRGNFNSEKLFF
TRBV18	TRBJ2-7	once	NA	TGTGCCAGCTCACCCTCCGGCGAGCAGTACTTC	CASSPSGEQYF
TRBV7-3	TRBJ2-2	NA	NA	TGTGCCAGCAGCCACGGCGGCCGGGCCGGGGAGCTGTTTTTT	CASSHGGRAGELFF
TRBV19	TRBJ1-2	NA	NA	TGTGCCAGTAGTATAGGTGCAGGGTCTGCCGGCTACACCTTC	CASSIGAGSAGYTF
TRBV6-5	TRBJ2-5	NA	NA	TGTGCCAGCAGCCCCGACTCCCTCGAGGAGACCCAGTACTTC	CASSPDSLEETQYF
TRBV19	TRBJ1-1	many	NA	TGTGCCAGTAGTTCAGGGTTAGCCACTGAAGCTTTCTTT	CASSSGLATEAFF
TRBV5-1	TRBJ1-4	NA	NA	TGCGCCAGCAGCTTGGCACCAGGGAGGATGAGTGGGGCTAATGAAAAACTGTTTTTT	CASSLAPGRMSGANEKLFF
TRBV29-1	TRBJ1-1	NA	NA	TGCAGCGTTGGGGTTACAGTGGAAGCTTTCTTT	CSVGVTVEAFF
TRBV18	TRBJ1-1	NA	NA	TGTGCCAGCTCACCACCAGGGGCCGACCCAGCTTTCTTT	CASSPPGADPAFF
TRBV5-1	TRBJ1-1	NA	NA	TGCGCCAGCAGCTTGGGCTTGGGGCTCCCCGGCACTGAAGCTTTCTTT	CASSLGLGLPGTEAFF
TRBV15	TRBJ2-3	NA	NA	TGTGCCACAACCAGGCCGAGCACAGATACGCAGTATTTT	CATTRPSTDTQYF
TRBV11-1	TRBJ2-1	NA	TRBD1	TGTGCCAGCAGACTGGACAGGGATTACAATGAGCAGTTCTTC	CASRLDRDYNEQFF
TRBV12-5	TRBJ1-5	NA	TRBD1	TGTGCTAGTGGTCCAGGGGGAAATCAGCCCCAGCATTTT	CASGPGGNQPQHF
TRBV7-9	TRBJ1-2	few	NA	TGTTCCAGCAGCGACATGGCACTGAGAGCCCACACCCTCTATGGCTACACCTTC	CSSSDMALRAHTLYGYTF
TRBV30	TRBJ1-1	few	NA	TGTGCCTGGATCGACGGGGGTGGAGCTTTCTTT	CAWIDGGGAFF
TRBV5-6	TRBJ2-7	few	TRBD2	TGTGCCAGCAGCTTTAGCGGGGGGGCCGGAATTGGCGAGCAGTACTTC	CASSFSGGAGIGEQYF
TRBV5-6	TRBJ2-7	many	NA	TGTGCCAGCAGCTTGGCCGTGACAAGCTACGAGCAGTACTTC	CASSLAVTSYEQYF
TRBV11-2	TRBJ1-5	NA	TRBD1	TGTGCCAGCAGCTCACAGGGGTGGTTCGATATACGCAATCAGCCCCAGCATTTT	CASSSQGWFDIRNQPQHF
TRBV5-1	TRBJ2-3	NA	NA	TGCGCCAGCTCCCCCTATGGAGATACGCAGTATTTT	CASSPYGDTQYF
TRBV6-5	TRBJ1-5	once	NA	TGTGCCAGCAGTGGAGAGGGGGTCTCAAATCAGCCCCAGCATTTT	CASSGEGVSNQPQHF
TRBV12-5	TRBJ2-1	few	NA	TGTGCTAGTGGCTCCGACATATACAATGAGCAGTTCTTC	CASGSDIYNEQFF
TRBV4-1	TRBJ2-3	NA	NA	TGCGCCAGCAGCCAGTCACTAGCTATGAGCACAGATACGCAGTATTTT	CASSQSLAMSTDTQYF
TRBV18	TRBJ2-2	NA	NA	TGTGCCAGCCCGACAGGCGAGACGACAGGTTCCGGGGAGCTGTTTTTT	CASPTGETTGSGELFF
TRBV7-2	TRBJ2-7	few	TRBD2	TGTGCCAGCAGCCCGGGACTAGGGGTCTCCTACGAGCAGTACTTC	CASSPGLGVSYEQYF
TRBV6-5	TRBJ2-5	NA	TRBD1	TGTGCCAGCAGTAGAGGACAGGGAGGGACCCAGTACTTC	CASSRGQGGTQYF
TRBV4-1	TRBJ1-4	once	TRBD1	TGCGCCAGCAGCCCGGGACAGGGTGGATTTGCTAATGAAAAACTGTTTTTT	CASSPGQGGFANEKLFF
TRBV5-1	TRBJ2-5	NA	TRBD2	TGCGCCAGCAGCTTGGAATCGAGCGGGGGGGTAGAGACCCAGTACTTC	CASSLESSGGVETQYF
TRBV7-9	TRBJ2-3	NA	NA	TGTGCCAGCAGCTTAGTGATAGCGGAGGATGGGGATACGCAGTATTTT	CASSLVIAEDGDTQYF
TRBV29-1	TRBJ2-3	NA	TRBD1	TGCAGCGGGGACAGGGGCACAGATACGCAGTATTTT	CSGDRGTDTQYF
TRBV25-1	TRBJ2-5	once	NA	TGTGCCAGCAGTCCCAGGACAAAAAAAGAGACCCAGTACTTC	CASSPRTKKETQYF
TRBV30	TRBJ2-2	once	NA	TGTGCCTGGAGTGTACGGGGCGGGGAGCTGTTTTTT	CAWSVRGGELFF
TRBV5-6	TRBJ2-3	NA	TRBD2	TGTGCCAGCAGCTTGCTAGCGGGGCCCACAGATACGCAGTATTTT	CASSLLAGPTDTQYF
TRBV4-1	TRBJ2-3	few	TRBD2	TGCGCCAGCAGCCAAGGGGGGGGCGGGGGGGCGTCTCGCACAGATACGCAGTATTTT	CASSQGGGGGASRTDTQYF
TRBV7-3	TRBJ2-3	once	TRBD2	TGTGCCAGCAGCCTTAGCGGGGGGGCCAGGACAGATACGCAGTATTTT	CASSLSGGARTDTQYF
TRBV7-3	TRBJ1-1	NA	NA	TGTGCCAGCAGCCAGACGACAGCGCCGAACACTGAAGCTTTCTTT	CASSQTTAPNTEAFF
TRBV7-9	TRBJ2-2	NA	NA	TGTGCCAGCAGCTCTAGGGGGGGACTTACGAACACCGGGGAGCTGTTTTTT	CASSSRGGLTNTGELFF
TRBV25-1	TRBJ1-1	NA	NA	TGTGCCAGCAGTGAATACGAACAGAACACTGAAGCTTTCTTT	CASSEYEQNTEAFF
TRBV7-9	TRBJ2-7	NA	NA	TGTGCCAGCAGCTTACAATTCTACGAGCAGTACTTC	CASSLQFYEQYF
TRBV5-6	TRBJ2-7	NA	NA	TGTGCCAGCAGCTTGGTATGGTCAGCGAACTCCTACGAGCAGTACTTC	CASSLVWSANSYEQYF
TRBV5-6	TRBJ1-5	NA	NA	TGTGCCAGCAGCCGAGGGCAGATGAATCAGCCTCAGCATTTT	CASSRGQMNQPQHF
TRBV4-2	TRBJ1-1	NA	NA	TGTGCCAGCAGCCAGCGGGGCCTAACTGAAGCTTTCTTT	CASSQRGLTEAFF
TRBV27	TRBJ2-1	NA	TRBD2	TGTGCCAGCAGTCACGGACTAGCGGGGGGTCCAAACAATGAGCAGTTCTTC	CASSHGLAGGPNNEQFF
TRBV13	TRBJ2-3	NA	TRBD2	TGTGCCAGCAGCTTAGGCGGGGGGAGCCAGCGGTCCCCGCGGGCGCAGTATTTT	CASSLGGGSQRSPRAQYF
TRBV9	TRBJ1-2	NA	NA	TGCGCCAGCAGCGTAGGGGATTGGGGGGATGGCTACACCTTC	CASSVGDWGDGYTF
TRBV5-4	TRBJ2-5	NA	NA	TGTGCCAGCAGCTTCGGGTCTGTTAGAGAGACCCAGTACTTC	CASSFGSVRETQYF
TRBV4-1	TRBJ1-1	many	TRBD1	TGCGCCAGCAGCCAATTTGGACAGGGCGCTGAAGCTTTCTTT	CASSQFGQGAEAFF
TRBV5-1	TRBJ1-1	NA	NA	TGCGCCAGCAGCTCGGGGGGGTTGCGGGGAATAACTGAAGCTTTCTTT	CASSSGGLRGITEAFF
TRBV10-1	TRBJ2-1	NA	NA	TGCGCCAGCAGCGCATCAGGGCTAGGCAATGAGCAGTTCTTC	CASSASGLGNEQFF
TRBV6-5	TRBJ1-5	few	NA	TGTGCCAGCAGCCTACGGGGGGGATTTCAGCCCCAGCATTTT	CASSLRGGFQPQHF